Listed below are T cell receptor beta chains from one sample, sequenced in a study of T cells after yellow fever vaccination. TCRdb processed the 5' RACE reads anew with MiXCR; each CDR3 protein has one entry. Seen here are approximately 120,000 distinct CDR3 sequences, 6% to 8% observed once, and the top ten hold roughly 2.5%. The source material was CD4+ T cells sorted from PBMCs, sampled roughly 10 days after the first yellow fever vaccination. Receptor source: a man aged 18 to 30 who received the YFV17D yellow fever vaccine. Each CDR3 is given with its conserved first and last residue. D genes are given only for firm matches. Where a row states a size, it is once, few, many or the class of an expanded clone; other rows omit it.

>TRBJ1-3|many|TRBV5-1|.
TGCGCCAGCAGCTTCGGCGGTCAGACTGGAAACACCATATATTTT
CASSFGGQTGNTIYF
>TRBJ2-5|.|TRBV7-8|TRBD2
TGTGCCAGCAGCTTATGGGAGGGGAGTGAGACCCAGTACTTC
CASSLWEGSETQYF
>TRBJ2-3|few|TRBV6-1|TRBD1
TGTGCCAGCAAAGAGGGGACAGGCCTGACAGATACGCAGTATTTT
CASKEGTGLTDTQYF
>TRBJ2-3|many|TRBV6-2/TRBV6-3|.
TGTGCCAGCAGTTACTCGAAGGTTTTGACGGATACGCAGTATTTT
CASSYSKVLTDTQYF
>TRBJ1-1|many|TRBV7-2|.
TGTGCCAGCAGTCCTAAGGACACTGAAGCTTTCTTT
CASSPKDTEAFF
>TRBJ2-1|many|TRBV6-2/TRBV6-3|.
TGTGCCAGCAGTCCCTTCCCCATGAGATTCTCCTACAATGAGCAGTTCTTC
CASSPFPMRFSYNEQFF
>TRBJ2-2|.|TRBV3-1|TRBD2
TGTGCCAGCAGCCATTGGGCGGGGGGGCAGACCGGGGAGCTGTTTTTT
CASSHWAGGQTGELFF
>TRBJ2-5|many|TRBV20-1|TRBD2
TGCAGTGCTAGAGATCTAGCGGGGATAGAGACCCAGTACTTC
CSARDLAGIETQYF
>TRBJ1-5|many|TRBV6-6|.
TGTGCCAGCACCCGACAGTACAATCAGCCCCAGCATTTT
CASTRQYNQPQHF
>TRBJ2-2|.|TRBV7-2|.
TGTGCCAGCACCTTGGGGGGGGGGCGAACCGGGGAGCTGTTTTTT
CASTLGGGRTGELFF
>TRBJ2-6|many|TRBV20-1|.
TGCAGTGCTAGGTCTGGCAGCTCTGGGGCCAACGTCCTGACTTTC
CSARSGSSGANVLTF
>TRBJ1-5|many|TRBV5-1|.
TGCGCCAGCAGCTTTGACAGCAATCAGCCCCAGCATTTT
CASSFDSNQPQHF
>TRBJ2-3|many|TRBV28|.
TGTGCCAGCACCGGGACAACAGATACGCAGTATTTT
CASTGTTDTQYF
>TRBJ2-1|many|TRBV7-9|.
TGTGCCAGCAGCTCGTATGAGCAGTTCTTC
CASSSYEQFF
>TRBJ1-1|.|TRBV4-1|.
TGCGCCAGCAGCCGGGGGTCTCTGTACGGGAACACTGAAGCTTTCTTT
CASSRGSLYGNTEAFF
>TRBJ1-2|many|TRBV12-3/TRBV12-4|.
TGTGCCAGCAGTCTGTATAGACAGGATGTGTACGGCTACACCTTC
CASSLYRQDVYGYTF
>TRBJ2-5|many|TRBV30|.
TGTGCCTTCACGGGACACTCCCAAGAGACCCAGTACTTC
CAFTGHSQETQYF
>TRBJ1-1|many|TRBV29-1|TRBD1
TGCAGCGCCGCCGGGACAGTGAACACTGAAGCTTTCTTT
CSAAGTVNTEAFF
>TRBJ1-6|many|TRBV7-2|.
TGTGCCAGCAGCCTCCAAAGTAATTCACCCCTCCACTTT
CASSLQSNSPLHF
>TRBJ1-5|many|TRBV12-3/TRBV12-4|TRBD1
TGTGCCAGCAGTTTTCAACAGGGGAATCAGCCCCAGCATTTT
CASSFQQGNQPQHF
>TRBJ2-1|many|TRBV7-3|.
TGTGCCAGCAGCGTACTCCATGGCAATGAGCAGTTCTTC
CASSVLHGNEQFF
>TRBJ2-5|many|TRBV20-1|.
TGCAGTGCATCAGCTGATGTGGAGACCCAGTACTTC
CSASADVETQYF
>TRBJ2-5|few|TRBV12-3/TRBV12-4|.
TGTGCCAGCAGCCCAAGGGGGGCTCTCCAAGAGACCCAGTACTTC
CASSPRGALQETQYF
>TRBJ1-5|many|TRBV11-1|TRBD1
TGTGCCAGCAGCGTAAATCGTCGAGGGGACAGGTCCTATGGCAATCAGCCCCAGCATTTT
CASSVNRRGDRSYGNQPQHF
>TRBJ2-3|many|TRBV3-1|TRBD2
TGTGCCAGCAGCCAACACGTCCGGGGCGGGGGGACGACAGATACGCAGTATTTT
CASSQHVRGGGTTDTQYF
>TRBJ2-2|many|TRBV25-1|.
TGTGCCAGCAGTGATCCTAGGGGGGGAAACACCGGGGAGCTGTTTTTT
CASSDPRGGNTGELFF
>TRBJ2-1|many|TRBV7-3|TRBD1
TGTGCCAGCAGCTTTACCCTGGGACAGGGGGACAATGAGCAGTTCTTC
CASSFTLGQGDNEQFF
>TRBJ2-6|many|TRBV2|.
TGTGCCACCATGGACGATAGGAACGTCCTGACTTTC
CATMDDRNVLTF
>TRBJ1-1|many|TRBV7-9|TRBD1
TGTGCCAGCAGCTCCGGGACAGGACTAACTGAAGCTTTCTTT
CASSSGTGLTEAFF
>TRBJ2-5|.|TRBV12-3/TRBV12-4|TRBD2
TGTGCCAGGAGTTTAACCCGACTAGCGGGGGGAAAGACCCAGTACTTC
CARSLTRLAGGKTQYF
>TRBJ2-1|many|TRBV20-1|TRBD2
TGCAGTGCCCCAGGGACTAGCGGGTCCACCTACTACAATGAGCAGTTCTTC
CSAPGTSGSTYYNEQFF
>TRBJ2-1|few|TRBV5-6|TRBD1
TGTGCCAGCAGCTATACGGACAGGGACCGCTACAATGAGCAGTTCTTC
CASSYTDRDRYNEQFF
>TRBJ1-5|.|TRBV4-2|.
TGTGCCAGCAGCCAAGCCAAAGGATACGATCAGCCCCAGCATTTT
CASSQAKGYDQPQHF
>TRBJ1-1|many|TRBV5-1|.
TGCGCCAGCAGCTTCGGGGGTAGGGCGAACACTGAAGCTTTCTTT
CASSFGGRANTEAFF
>TRBJ2-1|many|TRBV6-2/TRBV6-3|.
TGTGCCAGCACACCCCATCGACTGGACAATGAGCAGTTCTTC
CASTPHRLDNEQFF
>TRBJ1-5|many|TRBV12-3/TRBV12-4|.
TGTGCCAGCACCCCTTTTGGCAGGCAGCCCCAGCATTTT
CASTPFGRQPQHF
>TRBJ2-5|.|TRBV7-8|.
TGTGCCAGCAGCTTAGCCAGGCTAGCGTACCAAGAGACCCAGTACTTC
CASSLARLAYQETQYF
>TRBJ1-4|many|TRBV11-2|TRBD1
TGTGCCAGCAGCTCCATCAGGGGGCGAGGTGAAAAACTGTTTTTT
CASSSIRGRGEKLFF
>TRBJ1-2|many|TRBV7-2|.
TGTGCCAGCAGCTTAGGTCCAGATTCAAACTATGGCTACACCTTC
CASSLGPDSNYGYTF
>TRBJ2-5|many|TRBV2|TRBD2
TGTGCCAGCAGTGAAGAGCGGGGGGAGACCCAGTACTTC
CASSEERGETQYF
>TRBJ2-3|many|TRBV2|.
TGTGCCAGCAGTGGATTTTTGGATACGCAGTATTTT
CASSGFLDTQYF
>TRBJ1-4|many|TRBV15|TRBD1
TGTGCCACCAGCAGAGGAAAGCAGGGGGTTGGTAATGAAAAACTGTTTTTT
CATSRGKQGVGNEKLFF
>TRBJ1-2|.|TRBV6-2/TRBV6-3|.
TGTGCCAGCAGTTACTCGATGCGGGCTGGCTATGGCTACACCTTC
CASSYSMRAGYGYTF
>TRBJ1-1|many|TRBV15|.
TGTGCCACCAGCACTCCAGGGCGGTGGAAGGATGAAGCTTTCTTT
CATSTPGRWKDEAFF
>TRBJ2-7|many|TRBV11-2|TRBD1
TGTGCCAGCAGCTCCAACCTTCGAACAGGGGAGGAGCAGTACTTC
CASSSNLRTGEEQYF
>TRBJ2-2|many|TRBV20-1|.
TGCAGTGCCTCTAACCCCACCGGGGAGCTGTTTTTT
CSASNPTGELFF
>TRBJ1-6|.|TRBV18|.
TGTGCCAGCTCACAGGAGGTGGGAAATTCACCCCTCCACTTT
CASSQEVGNSPLHF
>TRBJ2-3|many|TRBV20-1|TRBD1
TGCAGTGCTAGCTGGGACAGTGATACGCAGTATTTT
CSASWDSDTQYF
>TRBJ2-1|few|TRBV5-4|.
TGTGCCAGCAGCTTTACCAGCTCCTACAATGAGCAGTTCTTC
CASSFTSSYNEQFF